The 13 T cell receptor beta chains given below trace back to one sample, sequenced in a study of blood T cell repertoires in COVID-19. TCRdb's table, derived via immunoSEQ multiplex PCR, lists solely in-frame clones and lacks some. The data contain about 310,000 clones, around 86% of them singletons. The sample comprised peripheral blood. These receptors were taken from a man between 65 and 80 years old with acute or convalescent COVID-19.

This clone is medium-sized (0.01 to 0.1%) by share. CDR3 residues: CASSSLTGGFSPLHF. Here the CDR3 DNA reads TGTGCCAGCAGCTCCCTTACAGGGGGCTTTTCACCCCTCCACTTT. V usage is TRBV5-8 and J usage is TRBJ1-6; 9 nucleotides align to TRBD1. CDR3 length: 15 residues. V lost 3 bases and J lost 9; bases outside the gene matches: 7. Looked up from germline, CDR1 is SGHTS and CDR2 is YDEGEE.

The V call is TRBV10-3, the J call TRBJ2-2; TRBD2 might be the D (6 bases). The CDR3 is 15 amino acids. CDR1 is ENHRY and CDR2 is SYGVKD in the germline V gene. V was trimmed by 6 bases and J by 1 base, leaving 12 bases between them. CDR3 in DNA: TGTGCCATCAGCGGAGGGTTTATGAACACCGGGGAGCTGTTTTTT. This encodes CAISGGFMNTGELFF.

The chain couples TRBV3-1 (or the pseudogene TRBV3-2) to TRBJ1-6, with no clear D. Germline V gene lookup returns CDR1 LGHDT and CDR2 YNNKEL (reference sequence). The V gene lost 6 bases and the J gene lost 7 bases, with 13 bases spanning the gap. This CDR3 has 14 residues. The CDR3 sequence: CASRQPGENSPLHF. In DNA, the CDR3 is TGTGCCAGCAGGCAACCGGGAGAGAATTCACCCCTCCACTTT.

Regarding this clone: The same CDR3 is also encoded by other DNA sequences in this sample. The chain carries TRBV6-5 and TRBJ1-1; 11 nucleotides line up with TRBD1. V shed 6 bases and J 4 bases; nucleotides not matched to a gene: 4. This CDR3 comprises 14 residues. The germline CDR1 and CDR2 sequences are MNHEY and SVGAGI. The CDR3 region has the DNA TGTGCCAGCAGGCGGACAGGGGGCGGCACTGAAGCTTTCTTT. Its translation is CASRRTGGGTEAFF.

The rearrangement uses TRBV18 and TRBJ1-1; D possibly corresponds to TRBD1 (6 bases). V gave up 3 bases and J gave up 8 bases, with 19 bases separating them. CDR3 size: 15 residues. Germline V gene lookup returns CDR1 KGHSH and CDR2 LQKENI. The DNA for the CDR3 is TGTGCCAGCTCACCTCACGCCGTAGGGGGATCGGAAGCTTTCTTT. Its translation: CASSPHAVGGSEAFF.

The chain employs TRBV7-8 and TRBJ2-3; TRBD1 aligns across 7 bases. This CDR3 is 17 amino acids long. The V gene end was trimmed by 3 bases and the J gene end by 3 bases; junction bases not matched to a gene: 12. Germline lookup yields CDR1 SGHVS and CDR2 FQNEAQ. The CDR3 DNA follows: TGTGCCAGCAGCTTGGTCTCGAGCGGCAGGGGGACAGATACGCAGTATTTT. Its translation: CASSLVSSGRGTDTQYF.

The J gene is TRBJ2-7, the V gene TRBV6-5; TRBD2 aligns across 7 bases. V was pared by 5 bases and J by 9 bases, with 7 bases of the junction left unmatched. This CDR3 has 12 residues. Germline assignment: CDR1 MNHEY and CDR2 SVGAGI. The CDR3 DNA reads as TGTGCCAGCAGTATGGGGGGGAGCGGGCAGTACTTC. Translation gives CASSMGGSGQYF.

Only a few counts were recorded for this clone. This chain connects TRBV19 to TRBJ1-4; D is unresolved. Deletions cut 3 bases from V and 7 bases from J, with 15 bases between. CDR3 length equals 15 residues. Germline V gene lookup returns CDR1 LNHDA and CDR2 SQIVND (reference sequence). Here the CDR3 reads CASSMSRGGGEKLFF. CDR3 in DNA: TGTGCCAGTAGTATGTCGCGGGGAGGTGGTGAAAAACTGTTTTTT.

The chain employs TRBV5-4 and TRBJ2-5; D is perhaps TRBD2 (7 bases). The length of the CDR3 is 12 residues. Trimming removed 4 bases at V and 8 bases at J, with 12 bases between. Germline values: CDR1 SGHNT, CDR2 YYREEE (reference sequence). In DNA, the CDR3 is TGTGCCAGCAGCCTAGGGGGGGGAACCCAGTACTTC. Protein product: CASSLGGGTQYF.

V is TRBV25-1 and J is TRBJ2-5; possible D gene TRBD2, 5 bases. The CDR3 contains 16 residues. Germline CDR1 reads MGHDK; CDR2 reads SYGVNS. Trimming cost V 3 bases and J 5 bases, with 19 bases left between them. CDR3 sequence: CASSDTSGPLGETQYF. Written as DNA, the CDR3 is TGTGCCAGCAGTGATACCAGCGGACCCCTCGGGGAGACCCAGTACTTC.

This chain connects TRBV6-5 to TRBJ2-7; 9 positions match TRBD1. V lost 8 bases, J lost 2 bases, and 10 bases stayed unmatched. The germline gives CDR1 MNHEY, CDR2 SVGAGI. The CDR3 covers 15 residues. CDR3 bases: TGTGCCAGCGGAGAAAACAGGGGGCCAACCTACGAGCAGTACTTC. As protein: CASGENRGPTYEQYF.

V is TRBV5-4 and J is TRBJ2-5, with TRBD2 as a possible D gene (5 bases). Trimming left V 4 bases short and J 5 bases short, with 15 bases between. This CDR3 spans 14 amino acids. Germline CDR1 is SGHNT and CDR2 is YYREEE (reference sequence). The CDR3 loop is CASSPRGQAETQYF. CDR3 coding DNA: TGTGCCAGCAGCCCCCGAGGGCAGGCGGAGACCCAGTACTTC.

This clone appeared a few times. The rearrangement links TRBV28 to TRBJ2-7; 14 positions match TRBD2. The germline CDR1 and CDR2 sequences are MDHEN and SYDVKM. This CDR3 comprises 14 residues. V lost 6 bases, J lost 4 bases, and 2 bases stayed unmatched. The CDR3 bases are TGTGCCAGCAGGGGGACTAGCGGGAGTTACGAGCAGTACTTC. Encoded protein: CASRGTSGSYEQYF.